The 10 T cell receptor beta chains listed next were all sequenced from one sample in a study of blood T cell repertoires in COVID-19. The method was immunoSEQ multiplex PCR; TCRdb's version includes in-frame clones alone and lacks a portion of them. The data contain about 270,000 clones, 88% of them singletons. What was sequenced was PBMCs or T cells enriched from blood (not recorded which). The receptors derive from a woman in her thirties or forties with acute COVID-19.

The gene calls are TRBV3-1 (or the pseudogene TRBV3-2) and TRBJ1-1, with D unresolved. Germline loops: CDR1 LGHDT, CDR2 YNNKEL (reference sequence). V shed 3 bases and J shed 4 bases, with 6 bases lying between them. The CDR3 runs to 12 residues. The CDR3 nucleotides are TGTGCCAGCAGCCAGAGAGCCACTGAAGCTTTCTTT. Translating it yields CASSQRATEAFF.

The chain couples TRBV12-3 or TRBV12-4 to TRBJ2-3; D unclear. With 7 bases removed from V and 2 bases from J, the gap between germline ends came to 7 bases. The length of the CDR3 is 12 residues. CDR3 sequence reads: CASTQNTDTQYF. The CDR3 DNA is TGTGCCAGCACCCAGAACACAGATACGCAGTATTTT.

This chain links TRBV6-2 or TRBV6-3 with TRBJ1-1; D is undetermined. Germline CDR1 is MNHEY and CDR2 is SVGEGT. This CDR3 has 14 amino acids. Trimming pared 6 bases from V and 5 bases from J, leaving 16 bases between. The CDR3 DNA follows: TGTGCCAGCAGCCCACAACCGGGGTTTACTGAAGCTTTCTTT. Amino acid sequence: CASSPQPGFTEAFF.

V usage is TRBV4-1 and J usage is TRBJ1-1, with TRBD1 matching over 8 bases. Germline loops: CDR1 MGHRA, CDR2 YSYEKL. There are 17 residues in the CDR3. Trimming at V came to 0 bases and at J to 2 bases, leaving 8 bases not matched to a gene. The CDR3 protein is CASSQDRTGRGNTEAFF. The CDR3 nucleotides read TGCGCCAGCAGCCAAGATCGGACAGGGCGGGGTAACACTGAAGCTTTCTTT.

J is TRBJ1-4 and V is TRBV18, with TRBD1 identical over 8 bases. This CDR3 has 14 residues. Trimming removed 6 bases from V and 7 bases from J; junction bases left unmatched: 7. Germline CDR1 reads KGHSH; CDR2 reads LQKENI. In DNA form, the CDR3 reads TGTGCCAGCTCTCCGACAGGGGATTTTGAAAAACTGTTTTTT. Protein: CASSPTGDFEKLFF.

The chain uses TRBV7-8 and TRBJ2-5; D unclear. Germline CDR1 is SGHVS and CDR2 is FQNEAQ. Between the trimmed V and J ends, which lost 1 base and 7 bases, there was a span of 16 bases. This CDR3 spans 15 amino acids. As DNA, the CDR3 is TGTGCCAGCAGCTTAGGTTGGTCTTCCTCCGGGACCCAGTACTTC. Its protein is CASSLGWSSSGTQYF.

The V gene is TRBV7-2, the J gene TRBJ2-1; 9 bases fit TRBD2. Germline V gene sequence: CDR1 SGHTA, CDR2 FQGNSA. The ends lost 5 bases at V and 2 bases at J; junction bases unmatched: 10. The CDR3 consists of 17 residues. In nucleotides, the CDR3 is TGTGCCAGCAGCCCGAAAGGAGGGACTAGCACCTACAATGAGCAGTTCTTC. Residues: CASSPKGGTSTYNEQFF. Filled out from reference TRBV7-2 and TRBJ2-1, the complete variable domain reads GAGVSQSPSNKVTEKGKDVELRCDPISGHTALYWYRQSLGQGLEFLIYFQGNSAPDKSGLPSDRFSAERTGGSVSTLTIQRTQQEDSAVYLCASSPKGGTSTYNEQFFGPGTRLTVL.

The chain carries TRBV25-1 and TRBJ2-3; tentative D call: TRBD2 (6 bases). V dropped 3 bases and J dropped 0 bases, with 16 bases sitting between them. The CDR3 loop spans 17 amino acids. CDR1 and CDR2 (germline): MGHDK, SYGVNS. CDR3 nucleotide sequence: TGTGCCAGCAGTGACCCATCGCTAGCGTCGAGCACAGATACGCAGTATTTT. Translated, it gives CASSDPSLASSTDTQYF.

V usage is TRBV29-1 and J usage is TRBJ2-5; a weak D match, TRBD1 (6 bases). Trimming pared 4 bases from V and 1 base from J, leaving 13 bases between. The CDR3 is 14 residues long. CDR1 SQVTM and CDR2 ANQGSEA come from the germline V gene. CDR3 DNA: TGCAGCGTTGTACCGATGGACAGCCAAGAGACCCAGTACTTC. It specifies CSVVPMDSQETQYF.

The V call is TRBV5-1, the J call TRBJ2-4; D not resolved. V lost 4 bases and J 7 bases, leaving 24 bases between the germline ends. This CDR3 contains 17 residues. From germline, CDR1 is SGHRS and CDR2 YFSETQ. The DNA of the CDR3 is TGCGCCAGCAGCCTTCCTGCTGGGCAGACAAGAGTGAACATTCAGTACTTC. This sequence encodes CASSLPAGQTRVNIQYF.